The present TCR beta chain was sequenced within a study of shared clonotypes between healthy human individuals (dated by TCRdb to the early 2020s). A note on the overall study: The cohort comprised two women and three men aged 18 to 49 years. Each donor's leukapheresis produced roughly between about 0.8 and 8.9 billion PBMCs. Different laboratories and diverse techniques were used to prepare libraries and sequence TCR repertoires, to increase sequencing depth and limit assay-specific biases. Per donor, three plates each were used for CD4 naive and CD4 memory, two for CD8 naive, and one for CD8 memory. Blood TCR repertoires of a handful of healthy adults were deeply sequenced to estimate repertoire size and the extent of clonotype sharing between individuals.

Using the deep immunoSEQ assay, TCR CDR3 regions were amplified from genomic DNA by multiplex PCR. For each cell subset, the extracted genomic DNA was distributed evenly across all wells of several immunoSEQ 96-well plates, and each plate served as one replicate. For sorted subsets, approximately 200 ng of genomic DNA, equivalent to around 29,000 T cell genomes, went into each replicate PCR. Purified libraries were quantified with a Qubit 3.0 fluorometer, sized on a Bioanalyzer 2100, and re-quantified with the KAPA Library Quantification kit. Every immunoSEQ 96-well plate was sequenced on a dedicated single-read 150-cycle Illumina NextSeq 550 flow cell. Concerning the study's data processing: The immunoSEQ output contained only junctional sequences without quality scores, so filtering could not match that applied to full-length reads. Sequences were annotated with PyIR, a Python wrapper for IgBLAST v1.9, and V/J genes and CDR3 were assigned using IMGT germline references. Reads with weak V/J assignments (E-value above 1e-6), missing CDR3, stop codons, out-of-frame junctions, or ambiguous translated residues were removed. A V3J clonotype was defined by an identical inferred V gene, J gene, and CDR3 amino acid sequence. Percentage overlap between repertoires was calculated by dividing the number of shared unique clonotypes by the size of the smaller repertoire. Richness of each repertoire was evaluated using RTK rarefaction, the Chao1 estimator, and Recon v2.1 estimates of unobserved clonotypes. Generation probabilities for all TCRbeta clonotypes obtained by the gDNA method from a handful of donors were computed using OLGA. The table comes from immuneACCESS by way of TCRdb, which keeps in-frame sequences with V and J called. Part of the clones is missing from these tables; in studies checked, under half for an unresolved V gene and the rest for unknown reasons. That table furnishes V, J and clone size, whereas the DNA furnished D and trimming. This sample comprises approximately 1,500,000 clones, about 96% of them detected only once. Over 1% of the sample is taken by the ten largest.

The CDR3 starts with the cysteine, ends with the phenylalanine, and has 14 residues. Only the CDR3 DNA stays, 42 bases, in frame from base 1. Per the germline V gene, SNHLY is the CDR1 and FYNNEI is the CDR2. The germline V and J ends show losses of 1 base and 6 bases respectively, and no gene match explains 6 bases of the junction. On this clone: Its recognized antigen is unknown. No base quality information exists; no much larger clone differs at one position.

On the study overall, not on this receptor specifically: Estimated clonotype richness was generally larger for naive than for memory subsets. Sampling was restricted to blood, and TCR repertoires in tissue are likely to differ from TCR repertoires in blood. Compared with non-shared clonotypes, clonotypes shared by all four sorted-subset donors had higher generation probabilities. Incomplete sequencing was indicated by rarefaction of sorted-subset datasets, despite the large sequencing depth. Sharing across a few donors was observed for 5% to 6.5% of naive CD4, less than 4% of naive CD8, about 2.5% of memory CD4, and around 0.4% of memory CD8 clonotypes. The genetic and exposure-history diversity represented was limited by the small number of donors. Pairwise subsampling led to the expectation that sequencing depth would affect the degree of clonotype sharing among donors.

Healthy HIV-negative adults with no recently reported acute infections or vaccinations were included as donors. All donors were Caucasian adults living in Nashville, Tennessee, USA. CD4+ T cells were enriched by magnetic negative selection, after which naive cells were positively selected on CD45RA and the negative fraction was taken as the memory subset. Blood was obtained by leukapheresis, after which PBMCs were separated by Ficoll-Histopaque density gradient centrifugation and cryopreserved in liquid nitrogen vapor phase. Analytical flow cytometry was used to check the purity and quantity of every magnetically sorted T cell population. From each sorted fraction, genomic DNA was isolated and quantified by UV absorbance on a Nanodrop 2000c.

The sequenced material came from naive CD4+ T cells sorted from blood. The cell subset or site tag for this specimen amounts to: CD45RA+ positively selected. The V and J segments used are TRBV2 and TRBJ2-7; 7 bases in the middle match TRBD2. The TCR comes from a man aged 25 to 40 in good health. The DNA reads TGTGCCAGCAGTGAAGAAACGTCGGGGGGCGAGCAGTACTTC. Translated, it gives CASSEETSGGEQYF. Beyond the CDR3, the reference TRBV2 and TRBJ2-7 genes provide the residues; the full variable domain reads: EPEVTQTPSHQVTQMGQEVILRCVPISNHLYFYWYRQILGQKVEFLVSFYNNEISEKSEIFDDQFSVERPDGSNFTLKIRSTKLEDSAMYFCASSEETSGGEQYFGPGTRLTVT.